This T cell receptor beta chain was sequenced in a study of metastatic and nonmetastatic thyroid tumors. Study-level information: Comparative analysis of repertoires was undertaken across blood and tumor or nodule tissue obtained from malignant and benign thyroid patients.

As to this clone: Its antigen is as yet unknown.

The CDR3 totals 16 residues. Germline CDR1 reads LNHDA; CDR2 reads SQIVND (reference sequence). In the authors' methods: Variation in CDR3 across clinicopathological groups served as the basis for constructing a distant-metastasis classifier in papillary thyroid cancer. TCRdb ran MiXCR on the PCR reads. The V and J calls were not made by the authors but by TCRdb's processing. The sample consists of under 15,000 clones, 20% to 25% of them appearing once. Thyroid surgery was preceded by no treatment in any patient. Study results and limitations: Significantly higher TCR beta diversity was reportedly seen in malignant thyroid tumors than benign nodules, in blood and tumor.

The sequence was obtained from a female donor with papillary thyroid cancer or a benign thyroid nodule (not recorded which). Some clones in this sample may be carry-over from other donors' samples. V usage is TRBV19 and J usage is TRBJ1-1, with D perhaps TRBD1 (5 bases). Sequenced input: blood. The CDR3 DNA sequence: TGTGTCACCTCACCCGCCCTAGGGTCGAGGGGCACTGAAGCTTTCTTT. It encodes CVTSPALGSRGTEAFF.